This T cell receptor beta chain was recovered during a study of T cell changes during pregnancy in multiple sclerosis. Produced via immunoSEQ multiplex PCR; TCRdb's table is partial and in-frame only. The sample has roughly 41,000 clones; 89% are singletons. Germline CDR1 KGHSH, CDR2 LQKENI. The length of the CDR3 is 21 residues. Germline trimming cut 3 bases from V and 0 bases from J; bases unmatched to any gene: 14. The rearrangement joins TRBV18 to TRBJ2-6; 10 positions match TRBD1. The receptor was derived from a female donor with multiple sclerosis, enrolled in a pregnancy study. The sequenced sample was CD4+ T cells from peripheral blood mononuclear cells, obtained in the first trimester of pregnancy. The CDR3 sequence is CASSPQFNWDRGLSGANVLTF. The CDR3 nucleotides are TGTGCCAGCTCACCCCAATTTAACTGGGACAGGGGACTCTCTGGGGCCAACGTCCTGACTTTC.